The subject of this entry is one T cell receptor (beta chain). Germline V gene lookup returns CDR1 SGDLS and CDR2 YYNGEE. Trimming cost V 4 bases and J 6 bases, with 10 bases left between them. This CDR3 is built from 13 residues. Healthy Caucasians were all of the donors. These data are taken from a study of identical twins. TCRdb ran MiXCR on the 5' RACE reads and lists one entry per CDR3 protein. The table records roughly 200,000 distinct CDR3 sequences, approximately 16% of them present only once. The same sample was also studied in work on T cells expressing NK-cell markers.

The clonotype was recovered from a young woman in good health. Sequences were obtained from CD8+ T cells sorted from blood. The chain uses TRBV9 and TRBJ2-2; D call uncertain. The CDR3 bases are TGTGCCAGCAGCTCCCGTGTAGCCGGGGAGCTGTTTTTT. The encoded protein is CASSSRVAGELFF.